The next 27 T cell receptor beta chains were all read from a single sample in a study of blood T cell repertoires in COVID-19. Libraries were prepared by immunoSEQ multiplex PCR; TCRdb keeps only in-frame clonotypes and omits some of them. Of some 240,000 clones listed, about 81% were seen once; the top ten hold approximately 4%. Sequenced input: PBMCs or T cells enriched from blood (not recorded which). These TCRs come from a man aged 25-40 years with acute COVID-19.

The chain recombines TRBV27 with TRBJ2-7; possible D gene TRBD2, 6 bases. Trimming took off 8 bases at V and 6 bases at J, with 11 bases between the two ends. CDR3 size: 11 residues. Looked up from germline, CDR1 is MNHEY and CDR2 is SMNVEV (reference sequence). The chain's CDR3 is CASRGAGEQYV. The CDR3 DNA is TGTGCCAGCCGCGGGGCCGGCGAGCAGTACGTC.

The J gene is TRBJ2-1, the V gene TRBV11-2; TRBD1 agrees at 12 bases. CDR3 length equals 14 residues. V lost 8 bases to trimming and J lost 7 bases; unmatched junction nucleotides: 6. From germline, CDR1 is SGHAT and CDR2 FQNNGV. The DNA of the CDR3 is TGTGCCAGCGGGGGACAGGGGGCGCGGAATGAGCAGTTCTTC. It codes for CASGGQGARNEQFF.

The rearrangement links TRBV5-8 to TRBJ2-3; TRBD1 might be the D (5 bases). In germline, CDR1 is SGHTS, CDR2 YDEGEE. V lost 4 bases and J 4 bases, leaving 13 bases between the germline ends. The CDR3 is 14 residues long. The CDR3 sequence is CASSPLVGADTQYF. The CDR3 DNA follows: TGTGCCAGCAGCCCACTGGTAGGGGCAGATACGCAGTATTTT.

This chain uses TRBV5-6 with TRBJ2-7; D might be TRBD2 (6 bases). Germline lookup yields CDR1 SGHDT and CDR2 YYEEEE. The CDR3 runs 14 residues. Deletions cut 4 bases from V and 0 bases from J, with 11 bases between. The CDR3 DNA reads TGTGCCAGCAGCCTTGGACTAAACTCCTACGAGCAGTACGTC. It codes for CASSLGLNSYEQYV.

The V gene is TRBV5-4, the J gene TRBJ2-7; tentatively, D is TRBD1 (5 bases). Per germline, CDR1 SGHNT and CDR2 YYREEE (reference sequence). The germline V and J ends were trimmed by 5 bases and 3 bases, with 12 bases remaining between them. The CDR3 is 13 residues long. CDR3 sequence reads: CASSHGRDYEQYV. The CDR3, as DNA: TGTGCCAGCAGTCATGGCAGGGACTACGAGCAGTACGTC.

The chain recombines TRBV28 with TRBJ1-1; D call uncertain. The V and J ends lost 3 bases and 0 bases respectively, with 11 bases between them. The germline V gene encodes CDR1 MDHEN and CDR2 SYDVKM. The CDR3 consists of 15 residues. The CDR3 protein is CASSFRRELNTEAFF. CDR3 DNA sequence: TGTGCCAGCAGTTTCAGGCGGGAGCTGAACACTGAAGCTTTCTTT.

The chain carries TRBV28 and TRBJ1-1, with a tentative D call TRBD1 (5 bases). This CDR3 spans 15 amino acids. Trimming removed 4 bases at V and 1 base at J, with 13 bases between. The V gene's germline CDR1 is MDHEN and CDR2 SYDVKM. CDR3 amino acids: CASSSESGGNTEAFF. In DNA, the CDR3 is TGTGCCAGCAGTTCCGAGTCGGGGGGGAACACTGAAGCTTTCTTT.

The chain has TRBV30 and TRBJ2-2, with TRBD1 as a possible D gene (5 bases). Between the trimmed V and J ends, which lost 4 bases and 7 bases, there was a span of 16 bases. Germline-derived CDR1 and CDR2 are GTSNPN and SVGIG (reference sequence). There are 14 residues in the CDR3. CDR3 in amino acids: CAWKWAGISGELFF. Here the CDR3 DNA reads TGTGCCTGGAAATGGGCAGGGATTAGCGGGGAGCTGTTTTTT.

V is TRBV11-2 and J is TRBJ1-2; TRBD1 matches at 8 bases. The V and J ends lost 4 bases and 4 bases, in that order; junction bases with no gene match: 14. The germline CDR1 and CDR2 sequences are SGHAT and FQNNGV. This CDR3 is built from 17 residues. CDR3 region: CASSSDLQGGAIYGYTF. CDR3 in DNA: TGTGCCAGCAGCTCGGATTTACAGGGGGGCGCTATCTATGGCTACACCTTC.

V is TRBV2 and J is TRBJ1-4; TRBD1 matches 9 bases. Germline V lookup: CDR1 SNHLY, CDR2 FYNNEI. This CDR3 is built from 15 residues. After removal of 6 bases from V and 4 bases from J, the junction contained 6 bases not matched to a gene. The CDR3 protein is CASRKGQGGNEKLFF. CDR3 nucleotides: TGTGCCAGCAGGAAGGGACAGGGTGGTAATGAAAAACTGTTTTTT. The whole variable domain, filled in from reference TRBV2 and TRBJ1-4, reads EPEVTQTPSHQVTQMGQEVILRCVPISNHLYFYWYRQILGQKVEFLVSFYNNEISEKSEIFDDQFSVERPDGSNFTLKIRSTKLEDSAMYFCASRKGQGGNEKLFFGSGTQLSVL.

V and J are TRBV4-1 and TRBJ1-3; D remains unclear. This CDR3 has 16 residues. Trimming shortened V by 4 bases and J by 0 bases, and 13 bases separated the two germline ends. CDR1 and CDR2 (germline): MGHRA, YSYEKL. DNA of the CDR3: TGCGCCAGCAGCCTCTCAGCAAGGAGCTCTGGAAACACCATATATTTT. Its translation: CASSLSARSSGNTIYF.

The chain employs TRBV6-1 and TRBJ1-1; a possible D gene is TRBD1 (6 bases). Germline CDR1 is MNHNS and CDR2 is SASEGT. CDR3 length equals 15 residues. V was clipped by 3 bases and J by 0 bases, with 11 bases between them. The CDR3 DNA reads TGTGCCAGCAGTGAGCGGGGGCGGATGAACACTGAAGCTTTCTTT. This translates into CASSERGRMNTEAFF.

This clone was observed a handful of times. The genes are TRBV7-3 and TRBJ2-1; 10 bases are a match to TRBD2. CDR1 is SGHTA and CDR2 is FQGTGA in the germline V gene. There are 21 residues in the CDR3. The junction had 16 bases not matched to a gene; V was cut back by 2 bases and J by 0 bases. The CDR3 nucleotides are TGTGCCAGCAGCTTATCAGGTCTCAGCCTAGCGGGAGTAAGCTCCTACAATGAGCAGTTCTTC. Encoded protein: CASSLSGLSLAGVSSYNEQFF.

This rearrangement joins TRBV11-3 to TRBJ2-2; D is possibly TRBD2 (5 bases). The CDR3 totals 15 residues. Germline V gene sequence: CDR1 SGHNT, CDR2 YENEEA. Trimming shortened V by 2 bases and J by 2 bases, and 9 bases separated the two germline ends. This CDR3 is CASSLTRSNTGELFF. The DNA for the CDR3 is TGTGCCAGCAGCTTAACTAGATCAAACACCGGGGAGCTGTTTTTT. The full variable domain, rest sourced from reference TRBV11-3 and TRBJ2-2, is EAGVVQSPRYKIIEKKQPVAFWCNPISGHNTLYWYLQNLGQGPELLIRYENEEAVDDSQLPKDRFSAERLKGVDSTLKIQPAELGDSAVYLCASSLTRSNTGELFFGEGSRLTVL.

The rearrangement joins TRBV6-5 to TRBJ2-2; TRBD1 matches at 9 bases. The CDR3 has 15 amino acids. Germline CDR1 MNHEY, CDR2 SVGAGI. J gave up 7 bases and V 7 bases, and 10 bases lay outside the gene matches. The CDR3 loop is CASNYGTGIVGELFF. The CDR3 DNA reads TGTGCCAGCAACTACGGGACAGGGATAGTCGGGGAGCTGTTTTTT.

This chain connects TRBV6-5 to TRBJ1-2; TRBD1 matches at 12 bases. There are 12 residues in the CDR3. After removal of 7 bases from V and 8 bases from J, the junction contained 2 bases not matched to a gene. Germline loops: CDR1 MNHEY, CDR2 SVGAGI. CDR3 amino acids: CASTGQGAGYTF. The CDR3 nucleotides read TGTGCCAGCACGGGACAGGGGGCGGGCTACACCTTC.

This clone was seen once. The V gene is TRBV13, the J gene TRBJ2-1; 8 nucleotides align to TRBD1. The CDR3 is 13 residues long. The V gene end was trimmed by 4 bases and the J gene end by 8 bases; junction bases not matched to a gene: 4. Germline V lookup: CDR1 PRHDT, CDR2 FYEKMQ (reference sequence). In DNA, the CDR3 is TGTGCCAGCAGCTCGATCAGGGGGCATGAGCAGTTCTTC. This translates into CASSSIRGHEQFF. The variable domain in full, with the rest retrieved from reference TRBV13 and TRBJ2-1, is AAGVIQSPRHLIKEKRETATLKCYPIPRHDTVYWYQQGPGQDPQFLISFYEKMQSDKGSIPDRFSAQQFSDYHSELNMSSLELGDSALYFCASSSIRGHEQFFGPGTRLTVL.

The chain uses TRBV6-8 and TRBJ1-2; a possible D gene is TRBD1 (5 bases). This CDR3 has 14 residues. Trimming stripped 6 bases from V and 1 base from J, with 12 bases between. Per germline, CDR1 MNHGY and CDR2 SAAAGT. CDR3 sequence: CASRWTCRNYGYTF. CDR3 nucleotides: TGTGCCAGCAGGTGGACATGTCGTAACTATGGCTACACCTTC.

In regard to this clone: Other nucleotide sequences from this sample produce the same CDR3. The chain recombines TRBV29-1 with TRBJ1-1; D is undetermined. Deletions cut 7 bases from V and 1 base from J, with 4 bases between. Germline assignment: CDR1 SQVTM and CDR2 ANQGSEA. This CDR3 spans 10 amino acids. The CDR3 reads CSGGNTEAFF. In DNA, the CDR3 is TGCAGCGGCGGGAACACTGAAGCTTTCTTT.

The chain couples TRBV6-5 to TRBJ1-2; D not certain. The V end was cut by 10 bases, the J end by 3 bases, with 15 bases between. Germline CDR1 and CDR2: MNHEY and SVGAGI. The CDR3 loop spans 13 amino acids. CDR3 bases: TGTGCCACCCAACAGCCTTCGTACTATGGCTACACCTTC. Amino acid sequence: CATQQPSYYGYTF.

Written as DNA, the CDR3 is TGTGCCAGCAGTTTTGTGGAGGAATCACCCCTCCACTTT. This gives the protein CASSFVEESPLHF. The chain is built from TRBV12-3 or TRBV12-4 and TRBJ1-6, with no clear D. The CDR3 has 13 amino acids. V was cut by 3 bases and J by 10 bases, with 10 bases left in between.

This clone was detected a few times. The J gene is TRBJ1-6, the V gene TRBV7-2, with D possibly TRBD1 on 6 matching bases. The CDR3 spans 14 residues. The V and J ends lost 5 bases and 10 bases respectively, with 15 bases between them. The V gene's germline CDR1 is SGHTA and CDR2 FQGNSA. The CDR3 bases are TGTGCCAGCAGCCCCTCCGGGGGGCCGTCACCCCTCCACTTT. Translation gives CASSPSGGPSPLHF.

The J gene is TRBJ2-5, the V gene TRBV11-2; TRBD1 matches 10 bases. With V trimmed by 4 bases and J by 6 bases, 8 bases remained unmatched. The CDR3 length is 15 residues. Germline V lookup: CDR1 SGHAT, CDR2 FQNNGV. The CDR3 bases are TGTGCCAGCAGCTCAAGGAGGACAGGGGGACAGACCCAGTACTTC. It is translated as CASSSRRTGGQTQYF.

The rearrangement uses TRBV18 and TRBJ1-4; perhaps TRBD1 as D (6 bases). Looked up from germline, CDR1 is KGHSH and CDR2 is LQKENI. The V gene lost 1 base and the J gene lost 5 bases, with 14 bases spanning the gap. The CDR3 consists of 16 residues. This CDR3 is CASSPLSGGQNEKLFF. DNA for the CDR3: TGTGCCAGCTCACCACTTTCCGGGGGGCAAAATGAAAAACTGTTTTTT.

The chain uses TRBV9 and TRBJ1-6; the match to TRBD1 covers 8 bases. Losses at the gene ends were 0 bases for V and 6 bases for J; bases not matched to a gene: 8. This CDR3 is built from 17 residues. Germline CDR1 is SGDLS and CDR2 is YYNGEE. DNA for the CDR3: TGTGCCAGCAGCGTAGGCGTTAGGGGACAGGCTAATTCACCCCTCCACTTT. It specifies CASSVGVRGQANSPLHF. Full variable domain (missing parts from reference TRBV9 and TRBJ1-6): DSGVTQTPKHLITATGQRVTLRCSPRSGDLSVYWYQQSLDQGLQFLIQYYNGEERAKGNILERFSAQQFPDLHSELNLSSLELGDSALYFCASSVGVRGQANSPLHFGNGTRLTVT.

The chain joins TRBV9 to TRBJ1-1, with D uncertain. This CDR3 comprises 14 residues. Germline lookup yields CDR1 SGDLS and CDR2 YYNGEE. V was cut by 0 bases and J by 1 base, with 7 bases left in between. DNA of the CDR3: TGTGCCAGCAGCGTAGCAACAGCGAACACTGAAGCTTTCTTT. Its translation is CASSVATANTEAFF.

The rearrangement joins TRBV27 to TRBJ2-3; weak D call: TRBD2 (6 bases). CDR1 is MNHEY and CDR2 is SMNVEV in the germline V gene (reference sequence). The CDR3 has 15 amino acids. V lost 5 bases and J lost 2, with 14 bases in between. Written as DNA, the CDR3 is TGTGCCAGCAGTGTCCGGGAGCGCAACACAGATACGCAGTATTTT. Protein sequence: CASSVRERNTDTQYF.